These T cell receptor beta chains were read from a single sample in a study of blood T cells in healthy people across ages. TCRdb re-derived calls from the 5' RACE reads in MiXCR, one entry per CDR3 protein. The sample contains over a million distinct CDR3 sequences, approximately 25% of which appear only once. Separately, the same data were catalogued under a study of T cells of mothers and their children.

The sequencing sample was made of blood. The receptors shown here come from a girl aged 2 to 10 in good health. Each CDR3 is given with its conserved first and last residue. D genes are given only for firm matches.

D: TRBD2
V: TRBV4-1
J: TRBJ2-1
CDR3: CASSEERWQREDEQFF

D: .
V: TRBV7-2
J: TRBJ2-5
CDR3: CASSLQAGNQETQYF

D: .
V: TRBV13
J: TRBJ1-5
CDR3: CASSSQGGSQPQHF

D: .
V: TRBV7-3
J: TRBJ2-5
CDR3: CASSYGRGGQETQYF

D: .
V: TRBV27
J: TRBJ2-1
CDR3: CASTHGGLTYNEQFF

D: .
V: TRBV7-2
J: TRBJ1-1
CDR3: CASSVRGGSNTEAFF

D: .
V: TRBV4-2
J: TRBJ1-1
CDR3: CASSQDEGYTEAFF

D: .
V: TRBV25-1
J: TRBJ2-7
CDR3: CASRRGVGASYEQYF

D: .
V: TRBV6-5
J: TRBJ2-3
CDR3: CASRPRVPSTDTQYF

D: TRBD2
V: TRBV24-1
J: TRBJ2-7
CDR3: CATSETGGPAEQYF

D: .
V: TRBV4-1
J: TRBJ2-5
CDR3: CASSQEYGTLQETQYF

D: .
V: TRBV7-3
J: TRBJ2-2
CDR3: CANSLLGELFF

D: .
V: TRBV19
J: TRBJ2-1
CDR3: CASSVYSYNEQFF

D: TRBD1
V: TRBV5-1
J: TRBJ2-7
CDR3: CASSKRTGLNEQYF

D: TRBD1
V: TRBV7-9
J: TRBJ2-5
CDR3: CASSFLPGQGEETQYF

D: TRBD2
V: TRBV7-9
J: TRBJ2-1
CDR3: CASSRLAGLNEQFF

D: .
V: TRBV6-1
J: TRBJ2-1
CDR3: CASSETLDGQFF

D: .
V: TRBV4-2
J: .
CDR3: CASSQYRQTDYEQYF

D: TRBD1
V: TRBV5-1
J: TRBJ2-5
CDR3: CASSLVLGTDQETQYF

D: .
V: TRBV3-1
J: TRBJ1-2
CDR3: CASSQEGRGDGYTF

D: .
V: TRBV20-1
J: TRBJ2-2
CDR3: CSARDLLGKNTGELFF

D: TRBD2
V: TRBV2
J: TRBJ2-1
CDR3: CASSAQGAGGEEQFF

D: .
V: TRBV9
J: TRBJ2-2
CDR3: CASSVAGGELFF

D: .
V: TRBV20-1
J: TRBJ1-2
CDR3: CSARADGNYGYTF

D: .
V: TRBV13
J: .
CDR3: CASLNRGNTYEQYF

D: .
V: TRBV6-2/TRBV6-3
J: TRBJ2-1
CDR3: CASSPLLVGEQFF

D: .
V: TRBV11-3
J: TRBJ1-1
CDR3: CASSLESAEAFF

D: .
V: TRBV27
J: TRBJ2-6
CDR3: CASSRSYSGANVLTF

D: TRBD2
V: TRBV14
J: TRBJ2-1
CDR3: CASSQGGGGRDEQFF

D: .
V: TRBV7-9
J: TRBJ1-4
CDR3: CASSLKRRTYEKLFF

D: .
V: TRBV7-9
J: TRBJ1-1
CDR3: CASSPEVERYHTEAFF

D: .
V: TRBV20-1
J: TRBJ2-5
CDR3: CSARDKFGQGETQYF

D: TRBD1
V: TRBV10-3
J: TRBJ2-7
CDR3: CAISSTGGGYEQYF

D: .
V: TRBV7-2
J: TRBJ1-1
CDR3: CASSSLRDVELEAFF

D: TRBD1
V: TRBV29-1
J: TRBJ1-1
CDR3: CSVALWFAGGGGAFF

D: .
V: TRBV7-2
J: TRBJ2-5
CDR3: CASSLDGRGRGYQETQYF

D: .
V: TRBV5-1
J: TRBJ1-4
CDR3: CASSRTFATNEKLFF

D: .
V: TRBV19
J: TRBJ2-5
CDR3: CASSAGTAVSETQYF

D: .
V: TRBV28
J: TRBJ2-7
CDR3: CASRMSDGYTYEQYF

D: TRBD1
V: TRBV12-3/TRBV12-4
J: TRBJ2-2
CDR3: CASSFWTGSANTGELFF

D: .
V: TRBV11-2
J: TRBJ2-3
CDR3: CASSLVSLGDTQYF

D: .
V: TRBV4-2
J: TRBJ2-7
CDR3: CASSHLADNEQYF

D: .
V: TRBV7-9
J: TRBJ2-3
CDR3: CASSLVGTDTQYF

D: .
V: TRBV12-3/TRBV12-4
J: TRBJ2-2
CDR3: CASSFSGLNTGELFF

D: .
V: TRBV4-2
J: TRBJ2-5
CDR3: CASSQDPHTTYQETQYF

D: .
V: TRBV4-1
J: TRBJ2-5
CDR3: CASSHTGKEETQHF

D: .
V: TRBV7-2
J: TRBJ2-4
CDR3: CASSLISGQANIQYF

D: .
V: TRBV5-1
J: .
CDR3: CASSLGTMGYEQYF

D: .
V: TRBV2
J: TRBJ2-3
CDR3: CASSVELAPQYF

D: .
V: TRBV9
J: .
CDR3: CASSVAGDSSYEQYF

D: .
V: TRBV12-3/TRBV12-4
J: TRBJ2-1
CDR3: CASSIPLGNEQLF

D: .
V: TRBV20-1
J: TRBJ2-3
CDR3: CSARGPGAADTQYF

D: .
V: TRBV7-9
J: TRBJ2-2
CDR3: CACSLAGFGNTGELFF

D: .
V: TRBV7-2
J: TRBJ1-4
CDR3: CASSWTGTVEKLFF

D: .
V: TRBV6-6
J: TRBJ2-2
CDR3: CASSYFSGANTGELFF

D: .
V: TRBV20-1
J: .
CDR3: CSAKPPLGGLYEQYF

D: .
V: TRBV20-1
J: TRBJ2-7
CDR3: CSAATRDWASYEQYF

D: .
V: TRBV12-3/TRBV12-4
J: TRBJ2-7
CDR3: CASTAGGSGYYEQYF